This TCR beta chain was sequenced for a study of blood T cell repertoires in COVID-19. Study-wide context: Sample material is recorded as cDNA or gDNA derived from T cells, B-cell-depleted T cells, or PBMCs.

This clone was seen a few times. Germline V gene sequence: CDR1 SGHDT, CDR2 YYEEEE. Unmatched junction bases numbered 8, after V lost 4 bases and J lost 5 bases. CDR3 size: 15 residues. The data were produced by immunoSEQ multiplex PCR, yet TCRdb's version contains in-frame clones alone and is incomplete. This sample has more than 15,000 clones, with 91% found just once. This receptor was obtained from a human donor in a cohort sampled during active COVID-19. The chain is built from TRBV5-6 and TRBJ1-5, with 8 bases fitting TRBD1. The sample was peripheral blood. The CDR3 bases are TGTGCCAGCAGCGCTTCGGGACAGGTTTATCAGCCCCAGCATTTT. It is translated as CASSASGQVYQPQHF.